One TCR beta chain is described in this entry. The data were taken from a study of T cell clonotyping in hematopoietic cell transplantation. The CDR3 contains 11 residues. CDR1 is DFQATT and CDR2 is SNEGSKA in the germline V gene (reference sequence). Between the trimmed V and J ends, which lost 3 bases and 2 bases, there was a span of 4 bases. Here immunoSEQ multiplex PCR was the method, and the copy in TCRdb shows in-frame clones only, minus some. The sample lists roughly 37,000 clones; about 90% were seen once. V gene TRBV20-1 combines with J gene TRBJ1-1, with D unclear. The TCR sequence derives from a woman between 40 and 50 years old in good health. Some clones in this sample may be carry-over from other donors' samples. The specimen was peripheral blood mononuclear cells. CDR3: CSASSNTEAFF. The CDR3 DNA is TGCAGTGCTAGTAGTAACACTGAAGCTTTCTTT.